This T cell receptor beta chain was found in a study of immunodeficiency (dated by TCRdb to the late 2010s). In terms of the full investigation: Repertoire analysis was performed to search for VDJ recombination defects and oligoclonality. Points the paper makes about the study in general: Severe oligoclonality, as judged by top-100 and total clonotype frequencies, was observed in patient CD8+ T cells but not in patient CD4+ T cells. In the entropy comparisons of patients versus healthy controls, patients were shown as n=3 (open circles), and an effect on thymic development was only suggested as possible. V-J pairing and productive entropy of CD4+ T cells appeared to be similar between patients and controls.

Patients showed reduced numbers of naive CD4 T cells and, even more so, naive CD8 T cells, along with expanded effector memory subpopulations. Before TCR sequencing, CD3+CD4+ T cells were sorted from fresh PBMCs. Worth noting for this clone: No antigen is known for it. Base qualities are not provided; no much larger clone lies one nucleotide away.

Genomic DNA was extracted using the QIAamp DNA Blood Mini Kit and was submitted for immunoSEQ repertoire analysis. A standard quantity of genomic DNA template was used for amplification of CDR3 regions by multiplex PCR. PCR products were sequenced on an Illumina platform. In the source study's methods: Sequences were mapped to a reference, using V, D and J gene definitions from IMGT. To get rid of PCR and sequencing errors, closely related sequences were merged using a nearest-neighbor clustering algorithm. V, D and J usage in productive unique and total sequences was analyzed using ImmunoSEQ Analyzer tools and R version 3.6.1. TCRdb stores this immuneACCESS table with in-frame sequences only. Part of the clones is absent; in the studies checked, under half of the shortfall reflects unresolved V genes, and no reason is known for the rest. That table furnishes V, J and clone size, whereas the DNA furnished D and trimming. This sample has approximately 2,300 clones in its table, and over 75% of those were observed once. The top ten clones comprise approximately 8.3% of the sample.

The junction shows trimming of 0 bases on V and 2 bases on J, plus 14 bases between the germline ends. Including cysteine and phenylalanine, the CDR3 has 16 amino acids. Left in the record is the CDR3 DNA by itself, 48 bases read in frame from the first base. From the germline V gene, CDR1 is SGDLS and CDR2 is YYNGEE. Sequenced material: CD4+ T cells from blood. The clonotype comes from a girl between 5 and 17 years old with POLD1 deficiency. Recombination linked TRBV9 to TRBJ2-5; the best D guess is TRBD2, with 5 bases matching. The CDR3 in this case is CASSVGIATPQETQYF. The DNA is as follows: TGTGCCAGCAGCGTAGGAATAGCGACGCCACAAGAGACCCAGTACTTC.